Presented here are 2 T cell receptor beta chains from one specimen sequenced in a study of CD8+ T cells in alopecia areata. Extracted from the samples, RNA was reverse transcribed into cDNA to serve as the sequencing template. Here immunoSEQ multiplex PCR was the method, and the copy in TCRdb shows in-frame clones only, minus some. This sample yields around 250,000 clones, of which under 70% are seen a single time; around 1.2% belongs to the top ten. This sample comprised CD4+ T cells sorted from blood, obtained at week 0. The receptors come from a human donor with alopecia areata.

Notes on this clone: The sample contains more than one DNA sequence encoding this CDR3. CDR3 nucleotide sequence: TGTGCCAGCAGCGTAGGGACATCCAACTATGGCTACACCTTC. Residues: CASSVGTSNYGYTF. The chain recombines TRBV7-2 with TRBJ1-2; D is possibly TRBD1 (6 bases). V gave up 5 bases and J gave up 2 bases, with 12 bases separating them. This CDR3 comprises 14 residues. The germline gives CDR1 SGHTA, CDR2 FQGNSA.

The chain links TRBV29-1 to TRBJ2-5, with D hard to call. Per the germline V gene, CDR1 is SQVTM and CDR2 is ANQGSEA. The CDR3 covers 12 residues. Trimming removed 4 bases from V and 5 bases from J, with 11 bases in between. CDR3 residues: CSVVVVGETQYF. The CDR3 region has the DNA TGCAGCGTTGTCGTAGTCGGTGAGACCCAGTACTTC.